This TCR beta chain stems from a study of blood T cell repertoires in COVID-19. At the level of the study: PBMCs, B-cell-depleted T cells, or T cells provided the cDNA or gDNA that made up the material.

Method: immunoSEQ multiplex PCR; TCRdb's copy keeps in-frame clones and lacks some. The data contain approximately 100,000 clones, about 89% of them singletons. Sequenced material: peripheral blood. This sequence was found in a man in his sixties with acute or convalescent COVID-19.

Here the CDR3 DNA reads TGCGCCAGCAGCCAAGGAGGGATCCAGCCCCAGCATTTT. Translated, it gives CASSQGGIQPQHF. The chain combines TRBV4-1 with TRBJ1-5; D is uncertain. Trimming took off 1 base at V and 7 bases at J, with 8 bases between the two ends. The germline gives CDR1 MGHRA, CDR2 YSYEKL. The CDR3 runs to 13 residues.